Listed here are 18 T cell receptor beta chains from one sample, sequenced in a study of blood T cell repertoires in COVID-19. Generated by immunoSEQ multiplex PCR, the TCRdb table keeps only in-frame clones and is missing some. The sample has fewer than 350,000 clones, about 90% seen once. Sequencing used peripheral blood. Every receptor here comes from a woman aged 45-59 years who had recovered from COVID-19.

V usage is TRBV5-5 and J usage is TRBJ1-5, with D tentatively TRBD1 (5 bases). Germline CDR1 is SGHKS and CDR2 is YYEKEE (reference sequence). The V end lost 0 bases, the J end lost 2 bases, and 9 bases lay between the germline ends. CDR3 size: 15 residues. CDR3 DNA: TGTGCCAGCAGCTTGGAGGGGATTCGCAATCAGCCCCAGCATTTT. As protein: CASSLEGIRNQPQHF.

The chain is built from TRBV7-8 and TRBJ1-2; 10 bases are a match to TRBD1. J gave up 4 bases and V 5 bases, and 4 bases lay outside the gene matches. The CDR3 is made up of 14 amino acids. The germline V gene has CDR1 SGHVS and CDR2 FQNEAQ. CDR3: CASSPRTGGYGYTF. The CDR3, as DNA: TGTGCCAGCAGCCCGAGGACAGGGGGCTATGGCTACACCTTC.

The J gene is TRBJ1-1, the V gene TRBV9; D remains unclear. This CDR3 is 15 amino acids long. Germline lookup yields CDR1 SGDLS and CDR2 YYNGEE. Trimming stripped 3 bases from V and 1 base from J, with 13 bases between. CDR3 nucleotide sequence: TGTGCCAGCAGCGCAGCGGGAGACCCGAACACTGAAGCTTTCTTT. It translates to CASSAAGDPNTEAFF.

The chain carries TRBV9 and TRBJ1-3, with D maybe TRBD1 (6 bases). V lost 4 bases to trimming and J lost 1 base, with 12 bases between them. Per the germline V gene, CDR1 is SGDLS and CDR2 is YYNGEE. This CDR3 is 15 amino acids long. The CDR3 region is CASSLRGGSGNTIYF. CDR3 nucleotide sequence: TGTGCCAGCAGCCTAAGGGGGGGTTCTGGAAACACCATATATTTT.

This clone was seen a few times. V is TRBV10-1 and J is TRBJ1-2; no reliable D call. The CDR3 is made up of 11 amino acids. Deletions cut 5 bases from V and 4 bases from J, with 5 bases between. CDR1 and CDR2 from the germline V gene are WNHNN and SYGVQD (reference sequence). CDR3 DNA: TGCGCCAGCAGTCCGTTCTATGGCTACACCTTC. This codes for CASSPFYGYTF.

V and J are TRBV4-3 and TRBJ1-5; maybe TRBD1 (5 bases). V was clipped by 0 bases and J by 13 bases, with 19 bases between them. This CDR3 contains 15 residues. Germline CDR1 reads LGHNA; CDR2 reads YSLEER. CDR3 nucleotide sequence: TGCGCCAGCAGCCAAGAGTGGAGACAGCCCTTCCCACAGCATTTT. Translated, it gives CASSQEWRQPFPQHF.

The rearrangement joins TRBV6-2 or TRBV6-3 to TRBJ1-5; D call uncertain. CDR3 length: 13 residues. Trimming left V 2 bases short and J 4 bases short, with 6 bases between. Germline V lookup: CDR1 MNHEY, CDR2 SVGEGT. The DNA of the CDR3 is TGTGCCAGCAGTTACGAGGGAAATCAGCCCCAGCATTTT. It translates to CASSYEGNQPQHF.

CDR3 coding DNA: TGTGCCACCAGCAGGGGGACAGGGGGGAACGAGCAGTACTTC. Its protein product is CATSRGTGGNEQYF. The chain is built from TRBV15 and TRBJ2-7; 11 bases line up with TRBD1. Germline-derived CDR1 and CDR2 are LNHNV and YYDKDF (reference sequence). There are 14 residues in the CDR3. Unmatched junction bases numbered 3, after V lost 3 bases and J lost 5 bases.

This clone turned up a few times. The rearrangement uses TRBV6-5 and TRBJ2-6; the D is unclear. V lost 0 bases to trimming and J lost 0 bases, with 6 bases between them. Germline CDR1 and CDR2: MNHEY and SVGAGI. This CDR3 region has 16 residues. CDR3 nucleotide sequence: TGTGCCAGCAGTTACTCAGCGAACTCTGGGGCCAACGTCCTGACTTTC. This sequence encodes CASSYSANSGANVLTF.

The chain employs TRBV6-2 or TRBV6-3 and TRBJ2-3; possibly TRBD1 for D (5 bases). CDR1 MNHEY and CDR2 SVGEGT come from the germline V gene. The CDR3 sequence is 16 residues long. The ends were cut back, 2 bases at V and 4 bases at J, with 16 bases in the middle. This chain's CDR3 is CASSYDVGRGADTQYF. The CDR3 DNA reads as TGTGCCAGCAGTTACGACGTGGGGCGAGGTGCAGATACGCAGTATTTT.

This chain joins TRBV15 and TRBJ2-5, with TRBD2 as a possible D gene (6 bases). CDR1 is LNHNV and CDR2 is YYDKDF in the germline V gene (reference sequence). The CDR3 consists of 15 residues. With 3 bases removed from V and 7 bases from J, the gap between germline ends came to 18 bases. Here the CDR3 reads CATSSNRDSLGTQYF. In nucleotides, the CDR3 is TGTGCCACCAGCAGTAACCGGGACTCACTAGGGACCCAGTACTTC.

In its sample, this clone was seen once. The CDR3 spells CASSADRGLQDTQYF. The CDR3 DNA sequence: TGTGCCAGCAGCGCGGACAGGGGCCTCCAAGATACGCAGTATTTT. The chain links TRBV7-6 to TRBJ2-3, with 9 bases that match TRBD1. This CDR3 is built from 15 residues. The germline CDR1 and CDR2 sequences are SGHVS and FNYEAQ. Trimming cost V 5 bases and J 5 bases; bases outside gene matches: 8.

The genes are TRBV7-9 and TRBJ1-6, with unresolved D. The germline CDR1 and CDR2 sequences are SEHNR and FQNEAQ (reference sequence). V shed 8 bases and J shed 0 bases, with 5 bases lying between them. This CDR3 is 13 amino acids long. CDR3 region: CASRSSYNSPLHF. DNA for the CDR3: TGTGCCAGCCGGAGCTCCTATAATTCACCCCTCCACTTT.

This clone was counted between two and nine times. The CDR3 coding sequence is TGTGCCATCAGTGAGGACTGGGATCAGCCCCAGCATTTT. Its protein product is CAISEDWDQPQHF. This chain connects TRBV10-3 to TRBJ1-5; D call uncertain. The CDR3 loop spans 13 amino acids. In germline, CDR1 is ENHRY, CDR2 SYGVKD. The ends were cut back, 2 bases at V and 5 bases at J, with 7 bases in the middle.

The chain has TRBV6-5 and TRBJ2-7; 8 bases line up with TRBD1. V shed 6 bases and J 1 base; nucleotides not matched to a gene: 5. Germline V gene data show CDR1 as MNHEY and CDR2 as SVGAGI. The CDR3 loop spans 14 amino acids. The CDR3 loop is CASSDRGQSYEQYF. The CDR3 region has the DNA TGTGCCAGCAGCGACAGGGGCCAGTCCTACGAGCAGTACTTC.

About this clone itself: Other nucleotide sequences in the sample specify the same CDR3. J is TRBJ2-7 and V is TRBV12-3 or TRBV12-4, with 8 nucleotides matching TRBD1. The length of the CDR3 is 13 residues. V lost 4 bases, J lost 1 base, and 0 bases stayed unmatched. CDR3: CASSWTGSYEQYF. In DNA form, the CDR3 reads TGTGCCAGCAGTTGGACAGGGTCCTACGAGCAGTACTTC.

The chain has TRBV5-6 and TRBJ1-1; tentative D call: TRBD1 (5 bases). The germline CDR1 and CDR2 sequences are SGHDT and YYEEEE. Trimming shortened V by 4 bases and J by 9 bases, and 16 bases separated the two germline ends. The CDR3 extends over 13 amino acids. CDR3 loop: CASSTMGQPKAFF. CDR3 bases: TGTGCCAGCAGCACCATGGGGCAACCTAAAGCTTTCTTT.

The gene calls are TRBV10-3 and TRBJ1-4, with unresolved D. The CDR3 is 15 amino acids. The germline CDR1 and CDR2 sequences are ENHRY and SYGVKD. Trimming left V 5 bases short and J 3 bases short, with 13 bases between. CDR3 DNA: TGTGCCATCAGTCCCCTCGGGGAACCTAATGAAAAACTGTTTTTT. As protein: CAISPLGEPNEKLFF.